This T cell receptor (beta chain) came from a study of cytomegalovirus exposure and HLA in healthy donors. The V end lost 3 bases, the J end lost 2 bases, and 10 bases lay between the germline ends. Germline CDR1 and CDR2: PRHDT and FYEKMQ (reference sequence). This CDR3 has 14 residues. Primers: 60 Vbeta forward and 13 Jbeta reverse. Data came from immunoSEQ multiplex PCR; TCRdb stores just in-frame clones and leaves some out. The profile shows approximately 140,000 clones, 79% of them singletons. Donors consisted of healthy bone marrow donors. This chain uses TRBV13 with TRBJ2-5; weak D call: TRBD1 (7 bases). This clonotype originated in a young man in good health and CMV-seronegative. The sequenced sample was PBMCs. CDR3 in DNA: TGTGCCAGCAGCTTGGCGGGACAGCAAGAGACCCAGTACTTC. Residues: CASSLAGQQETQYF.